This TCR beta chain appears in the sequencing data of a study of PD-1 blockade in classical Hodgkin lymphoma. This clone was seen once. Germline assignment: CDR1 MDHEN and CDR2 SYDVKM. This CDR3 contains 19 residues. With V trimmed by 6 bases and J by 4 bases, 17 bases remained unmatched. Each patient experienced a relapse that followed autologous stem cell transplantation, and brentuximab vedotin exposure varied. The repertoire was sequenced with immunoSEQ multiplex PCR; TCRdb's copy has only in-frame clones and lacks some. Of fewer than 65,000 clones detected, over 85% appear once; the ten largest clones hold roughly a tenth.

Sequenced material: peripheral blood mononuclear cells (PBMCs), taken at baseline. The V gene is TRBV28, the J gene TRBJ1-5; 11 bases line up with TRBD1. The clonotype originates from a human donor with classical Hodgkin lymphoma. The CDR3 sequence: CASSHRDRGFMGRNQPQHF. CDR3 DNA: TGTGCCAGCAGCCACCGGGACAGGGGGTTTATGGGACGGAATCAGCCCCAGCATTTT.